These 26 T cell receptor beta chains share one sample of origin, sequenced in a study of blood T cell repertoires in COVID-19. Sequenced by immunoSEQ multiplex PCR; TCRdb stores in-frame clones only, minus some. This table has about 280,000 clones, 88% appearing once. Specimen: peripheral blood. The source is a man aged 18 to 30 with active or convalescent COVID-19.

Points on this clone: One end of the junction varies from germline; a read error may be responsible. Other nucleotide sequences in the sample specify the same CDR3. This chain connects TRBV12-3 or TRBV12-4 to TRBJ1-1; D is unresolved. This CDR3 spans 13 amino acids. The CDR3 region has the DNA TGCGCCAGCAGTTTACCAGGGAACACTGAAGCTTTCTTT. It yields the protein CASSLPGNTEAFF.

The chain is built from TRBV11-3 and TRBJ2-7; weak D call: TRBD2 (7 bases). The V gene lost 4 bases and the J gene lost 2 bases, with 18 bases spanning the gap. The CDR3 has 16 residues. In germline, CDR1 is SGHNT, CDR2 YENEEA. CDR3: CASSSTPGGPTYEQYF. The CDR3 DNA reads TGTGCCAGCAGCTCCACCCCCGGGGGGCCGACCTACGAGCAGTACTTC.

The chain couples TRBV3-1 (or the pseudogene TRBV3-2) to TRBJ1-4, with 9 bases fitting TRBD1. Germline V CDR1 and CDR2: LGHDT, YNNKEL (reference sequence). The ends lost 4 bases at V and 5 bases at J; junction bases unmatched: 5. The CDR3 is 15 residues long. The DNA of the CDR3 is TGTGCCAGCAGCCTGGGGACAGGGAAAAATGAAAAACTGTTTTTT. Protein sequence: CASSLGTGKNEKLFF.

CDR3 bases: TGTGCCAGCAGCAAAGTCCAACAAAACACTGAAGCTTTCTTT. It codes for CASSKVQQNTEAFF. The chain couples TRBV21-1 to TRBJ1-1; the D call of TRBD1 is as the table states it, not checked on the DNA. TRBV21-1 corresponds to a pseudogene. This CDR3 is built from 14 residues.

The CDR3 coding sequence is TGCGCCAGCAGCTTGGTGGTCAGTCAAGAGACCCAGTACTTC. Amino acids: CASSLVVSQETQYF. The chain uses TRBV5-1 and TRBJ2-5; no reliable D call. V gave up 0 bases and J gave up 2 bases, with 8 bases separating them. Per germline, CDR1 SGHRS and CDR2 YFSETQ. CDR3 length equals 14 residues.

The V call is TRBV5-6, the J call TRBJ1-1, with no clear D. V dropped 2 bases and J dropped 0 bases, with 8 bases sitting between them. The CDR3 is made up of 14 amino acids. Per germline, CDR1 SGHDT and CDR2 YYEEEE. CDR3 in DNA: TGTGCCAGCAGCTTTAGTACCATGAACACTGAAGCTTTCTTT. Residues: CASSFSTMNTEAFF.

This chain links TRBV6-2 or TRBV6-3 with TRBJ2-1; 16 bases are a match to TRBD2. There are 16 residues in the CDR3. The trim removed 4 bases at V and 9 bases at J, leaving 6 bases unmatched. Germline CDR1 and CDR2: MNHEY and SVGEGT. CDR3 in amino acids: CASSSGLAGGLGEQFF. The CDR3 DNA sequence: TGTGCCAGCAGTTCGGGACTAGCGGGGGGGCTTGGTGAGCAGTTCTTC.

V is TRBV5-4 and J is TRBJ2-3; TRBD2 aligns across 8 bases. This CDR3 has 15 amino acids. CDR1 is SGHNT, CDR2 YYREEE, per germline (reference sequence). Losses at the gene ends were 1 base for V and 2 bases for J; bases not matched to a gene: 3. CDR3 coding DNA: TGTGCCAGCAGCTTGACTAGCGGACTCACAGATACGCAGTATTTT. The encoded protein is CASSLTSGLTDTQYF.

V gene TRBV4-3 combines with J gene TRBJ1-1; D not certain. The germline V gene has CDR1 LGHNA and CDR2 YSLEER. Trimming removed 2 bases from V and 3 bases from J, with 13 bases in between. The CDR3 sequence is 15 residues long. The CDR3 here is CASSQNFTEDTEAFF. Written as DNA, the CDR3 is TGCGCCAGCAGCCAAAATTTTACGGAGGACACTGAAGCTTTCTTT.

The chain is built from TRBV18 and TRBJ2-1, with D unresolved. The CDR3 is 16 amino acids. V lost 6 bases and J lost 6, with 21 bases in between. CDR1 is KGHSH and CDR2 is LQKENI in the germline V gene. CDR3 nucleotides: TGTGCCAGCTCCGTCGACTCTACCGTGAAGTTCAATGAGCAGTTCTTC. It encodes CASSVDSTVKFNEQFF. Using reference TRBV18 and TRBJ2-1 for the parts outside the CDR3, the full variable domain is NAGVMQNPRHLVRRRGQEARLRCSPMKGHSHVYWYRQLPEEGLKFMVYLQKENIIDESGMPKERFSAEFPKEGPSILRIQQVVRGDSAAYFCASSVDSTVKFNEQFFGPGTRLTVL.

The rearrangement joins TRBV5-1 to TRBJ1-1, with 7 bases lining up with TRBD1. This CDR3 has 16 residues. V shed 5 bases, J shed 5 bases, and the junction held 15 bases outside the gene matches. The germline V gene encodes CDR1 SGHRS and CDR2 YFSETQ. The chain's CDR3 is CASRPFRDREKTEAFF. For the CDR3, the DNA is TGCGCCAGCAGACCTTTCCGTGACAGGGAAAAAACTGAAGCTTTCTTT.

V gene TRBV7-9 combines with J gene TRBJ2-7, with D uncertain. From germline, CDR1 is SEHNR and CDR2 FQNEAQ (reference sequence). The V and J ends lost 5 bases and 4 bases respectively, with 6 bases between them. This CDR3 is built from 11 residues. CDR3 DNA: TGTGCCAGCAGCGGAGATTACGAGCAGTACTTC. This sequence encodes CASSGDYEQYF.

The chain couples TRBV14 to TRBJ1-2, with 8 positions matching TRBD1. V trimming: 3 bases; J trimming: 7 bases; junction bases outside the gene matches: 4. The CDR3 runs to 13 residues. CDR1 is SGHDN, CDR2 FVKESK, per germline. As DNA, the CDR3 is TGTGCCAGCAGCCAGACAGGGGCTGGTGGCTACACCTTC. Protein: CASSQTGAGGYTF.

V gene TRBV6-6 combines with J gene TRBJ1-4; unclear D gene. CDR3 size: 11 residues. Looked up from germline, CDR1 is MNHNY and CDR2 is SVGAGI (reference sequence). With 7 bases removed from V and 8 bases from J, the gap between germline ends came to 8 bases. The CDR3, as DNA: TGTGCCAGCACTGGAGGGGAAAAACTGTTTTTT. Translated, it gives CASTGGEKLFF.

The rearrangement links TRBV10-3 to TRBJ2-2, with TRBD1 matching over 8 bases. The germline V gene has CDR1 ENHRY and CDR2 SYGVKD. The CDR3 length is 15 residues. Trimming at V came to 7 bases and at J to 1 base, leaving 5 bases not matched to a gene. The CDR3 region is CAINKGQGNTGELFF. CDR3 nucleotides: TGTGCCATCAACAAAGGACAGGGGAACACCGGGGAGCTGTTTTTT.

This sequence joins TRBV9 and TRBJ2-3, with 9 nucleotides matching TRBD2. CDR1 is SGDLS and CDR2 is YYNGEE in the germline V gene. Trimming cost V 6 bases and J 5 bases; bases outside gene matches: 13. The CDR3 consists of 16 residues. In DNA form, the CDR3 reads TGTGCCAGCACTCCTGGCGGGGGGGCCATAGGAGATACGCAGTATTTT. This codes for CASTPGGGAIGDTQYF.

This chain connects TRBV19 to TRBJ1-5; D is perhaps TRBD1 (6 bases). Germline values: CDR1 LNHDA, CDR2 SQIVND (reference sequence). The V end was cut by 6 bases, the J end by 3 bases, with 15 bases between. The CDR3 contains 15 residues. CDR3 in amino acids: CASSPGQIYNQPQHF. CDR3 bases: TGTGCCAGTAGCCCCGGACAGATATACAATCAGCCCCAGCATTTT.

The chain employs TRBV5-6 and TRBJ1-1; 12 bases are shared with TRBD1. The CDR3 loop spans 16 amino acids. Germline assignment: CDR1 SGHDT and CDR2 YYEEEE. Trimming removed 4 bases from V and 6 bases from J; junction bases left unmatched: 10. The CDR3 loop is CASSTGTGGILSEAFF. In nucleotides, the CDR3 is TGTGCCAGCAGCACCGGGACAGGGGGCATTTTGTCTGAAGCTTTCTTT.

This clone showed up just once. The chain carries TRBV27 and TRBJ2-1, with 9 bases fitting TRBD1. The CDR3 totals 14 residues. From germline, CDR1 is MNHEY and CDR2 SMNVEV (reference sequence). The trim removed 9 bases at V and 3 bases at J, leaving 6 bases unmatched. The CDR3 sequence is CASTGGEGYNEQFF. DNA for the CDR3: TGTGCCAGTACAGGGGGCGAAGGCTACAATGAGCAGTTCTTC.

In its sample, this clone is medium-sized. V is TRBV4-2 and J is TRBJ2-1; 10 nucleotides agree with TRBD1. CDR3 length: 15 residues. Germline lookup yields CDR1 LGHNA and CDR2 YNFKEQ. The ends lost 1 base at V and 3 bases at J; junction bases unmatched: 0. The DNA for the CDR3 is TGTGCCAGCAGCCAAGGGACAGGGGGCTACAATGAGCAGTTCTTC. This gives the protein CASSQGTGGYNEQFF.

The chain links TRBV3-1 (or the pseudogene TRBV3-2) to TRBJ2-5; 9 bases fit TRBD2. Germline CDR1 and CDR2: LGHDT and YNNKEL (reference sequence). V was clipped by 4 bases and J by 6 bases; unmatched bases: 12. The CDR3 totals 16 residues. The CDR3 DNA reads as TGTGCCAGCAGCCCCCCGACGCGGGGGGGCATTAAGACCCAGTACTTC. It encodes CASSPPTRGGIKTQYF.

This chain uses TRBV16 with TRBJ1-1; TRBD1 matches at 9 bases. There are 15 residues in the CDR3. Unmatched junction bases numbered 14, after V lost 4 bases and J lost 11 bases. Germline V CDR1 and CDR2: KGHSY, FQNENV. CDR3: CASSPTGGKPIGAFF. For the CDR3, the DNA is TGTGCCAGCAGCCCGACAGGGGGAAAACCCATTGGGGCTTTCTTT.

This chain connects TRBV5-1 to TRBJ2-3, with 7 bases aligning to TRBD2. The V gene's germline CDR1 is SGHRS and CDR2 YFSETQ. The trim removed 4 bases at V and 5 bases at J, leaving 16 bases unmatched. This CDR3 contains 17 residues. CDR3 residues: CASSPGLGQGARDTQYF. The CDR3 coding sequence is TGCGCCAGCAGCCCAGGACTAGGCCAAGGAGCTCGAGATACGCAGTATTTT.

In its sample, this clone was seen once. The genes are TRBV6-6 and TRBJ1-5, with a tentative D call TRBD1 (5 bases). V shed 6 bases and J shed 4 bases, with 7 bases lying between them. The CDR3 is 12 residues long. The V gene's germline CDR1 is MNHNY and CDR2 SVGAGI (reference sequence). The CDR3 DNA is TGTGCCAGCAGACAGGCAAATCAGCCCCAGCATTTT. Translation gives CASRQANQPQHF.

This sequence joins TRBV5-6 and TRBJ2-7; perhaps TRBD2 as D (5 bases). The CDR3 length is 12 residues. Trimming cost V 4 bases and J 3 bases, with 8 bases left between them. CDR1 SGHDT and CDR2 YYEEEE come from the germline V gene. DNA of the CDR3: TGTGCCAGCAGCGCACGGGGCTACGAGCAGTACTTC. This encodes CASSARGYEQYF.

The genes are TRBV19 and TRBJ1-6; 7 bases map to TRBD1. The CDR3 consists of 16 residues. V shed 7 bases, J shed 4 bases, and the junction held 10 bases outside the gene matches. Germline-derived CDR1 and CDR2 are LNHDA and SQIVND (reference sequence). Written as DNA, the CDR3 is TGTGCCAGTAAAGCGACAGGGCAGGTGTATAATTCACCCCTCCACTTT. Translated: CASKATGQVYNSPLHF.